In this sample, the clone carrying this TCR beta chain turned up a few times. Antigen unknown. TCRdb recomputed calls from the RT-PCR reads with MiXCR, one row per CDR3 protein. The sample carries 650,000 to 800,000 distinct CDR3 sequences, about 15% recorded once. The CDR3 contains 18 residues. V trimming: 5 bases; J trimming: 0 bases; junction bases outside the gene matches: 10. Germline V gene lookup returns CDR1 SGHVS and CDR2 FNYEAQ. This sample is drawn from a study of response to subunit inactivated influenza vaccine. Study-wide points: There was a suggestion from the authors that each seasonal influenza vaccination recruits few new T cells.

Sequencing was performed on PBMCs from blood, taken approximately 15 days before vaccination. This TCR was recovered from a man aged 50 to 60 who received an inactivated influenza vaccine. V and J are TRBV7-6 and TRBJ2-1, with TRBD2 identical over 10 bases. CDR3 sequence (DNA): TGTGCCAGCAGCCAACGTCCTAGCGGGAGCATCTCCTACAATGAGCAGTTCTTC. The encoded protein is CASSQRPSGSISYNEQFF.